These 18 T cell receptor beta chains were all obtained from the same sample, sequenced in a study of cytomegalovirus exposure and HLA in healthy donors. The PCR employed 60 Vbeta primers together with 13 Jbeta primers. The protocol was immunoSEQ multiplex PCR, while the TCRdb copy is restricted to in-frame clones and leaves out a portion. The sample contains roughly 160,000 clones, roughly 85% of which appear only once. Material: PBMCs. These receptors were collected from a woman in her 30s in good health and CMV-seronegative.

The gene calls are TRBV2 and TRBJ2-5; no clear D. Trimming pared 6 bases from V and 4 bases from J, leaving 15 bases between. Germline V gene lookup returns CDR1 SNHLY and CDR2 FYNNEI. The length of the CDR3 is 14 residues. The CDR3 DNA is TGTGCCAGCAGGCAGGTTCAGACGTCAGAGACCCAGTACTTC. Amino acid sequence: CASRQVQTSETQYF.

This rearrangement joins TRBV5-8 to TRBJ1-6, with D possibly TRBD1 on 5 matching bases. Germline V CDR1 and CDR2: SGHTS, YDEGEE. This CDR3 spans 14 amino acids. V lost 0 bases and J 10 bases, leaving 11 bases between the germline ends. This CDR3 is CASSLEQGFSPLHF. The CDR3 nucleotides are TGTGCCAGCAGCTTGGAGCAGGGCTTCTCACCCCTCCACTTT.

The CDR3 nucleotides are TGTGCCAGCAGCTTCAGACAGGGTATGAACACTGAAGCTTTCTTT. It encodes CASSFRQGMNTEAFF. The chain employs TRBV11-2 and TRBJ1-1, with TRBD1 identical over 7 bases. J gave up 0 bases and V 3 bases, and 4 bases lay outside the gene matches. The CDR3 consists of 15 residues. Germline V lookup: CDR1 SGHAT, CDR2 FQNNGV. The full variable domain, rest sourced from reference TRBV11-2 and TRBJ1-1, is EAGVAQSPRYKIIEKRQSVAFWCNPISGHATLYWYQQILGQGPKLLIQFQNNGVVDDSQLPKDRFSAERLKGVDSTLKIQPAKLEDSAVYLCASSFRQGMNTEAFFGQGTRLTVV.

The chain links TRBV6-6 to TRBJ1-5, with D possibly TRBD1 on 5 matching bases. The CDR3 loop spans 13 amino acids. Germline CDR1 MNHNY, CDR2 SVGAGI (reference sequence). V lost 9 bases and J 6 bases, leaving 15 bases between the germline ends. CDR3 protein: CASSAKGIQPQHF. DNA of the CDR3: TGTGCCAGTTCCGCAAAGGGGATTCAGCCCCAGCATTTT.

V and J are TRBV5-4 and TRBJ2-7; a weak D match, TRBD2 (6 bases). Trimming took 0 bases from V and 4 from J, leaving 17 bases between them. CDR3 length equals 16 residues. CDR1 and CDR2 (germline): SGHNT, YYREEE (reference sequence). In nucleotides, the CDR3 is TGTGCCAGCAGCTTGGCCGGGGGAGGTCGTCTTTACGAGCAGTACTTC. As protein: CASSLAGGGRLYEQYF.

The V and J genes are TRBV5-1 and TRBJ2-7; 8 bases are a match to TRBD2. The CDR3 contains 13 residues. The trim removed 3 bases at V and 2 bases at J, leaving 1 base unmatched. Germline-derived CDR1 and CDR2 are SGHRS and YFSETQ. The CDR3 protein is CASSYGRAYEQYF. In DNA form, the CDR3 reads TGCGCCAGCAGCTACGGGAGGGCCTACGAGCAGTACTTC. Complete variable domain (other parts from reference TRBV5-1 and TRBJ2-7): KAGVTQTPRYLIKTRGQQVTLSCSPISGHRSVSWYQQTPGQGLQFLFEYFSETQRNKGNFPGRFSGRQFSNSRSEMNVSTLELGDSALYLCASSYGRAYEQYFGPGTRLTVT.

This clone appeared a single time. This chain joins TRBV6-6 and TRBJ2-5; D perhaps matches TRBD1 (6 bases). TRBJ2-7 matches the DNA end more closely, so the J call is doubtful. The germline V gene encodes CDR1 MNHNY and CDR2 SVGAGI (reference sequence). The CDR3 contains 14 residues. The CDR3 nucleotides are TGTGCCAGCAGTGGACAGTCTAGCTCCTACGAGCAGTACTTC. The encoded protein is CASSGQSSSYEQYF.

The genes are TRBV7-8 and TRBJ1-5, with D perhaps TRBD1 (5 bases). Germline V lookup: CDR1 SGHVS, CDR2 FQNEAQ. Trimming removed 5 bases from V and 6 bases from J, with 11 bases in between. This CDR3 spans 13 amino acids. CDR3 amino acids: CASSLQGSQPQHF. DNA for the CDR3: TGTGCCAGCAGCCTCCAGGGAAGTCAGCCCCAGCATTTT.

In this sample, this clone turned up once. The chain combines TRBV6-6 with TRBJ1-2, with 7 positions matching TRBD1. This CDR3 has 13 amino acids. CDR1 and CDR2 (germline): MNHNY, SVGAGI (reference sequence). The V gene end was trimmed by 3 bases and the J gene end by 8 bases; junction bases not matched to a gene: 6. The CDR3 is CASSYRGLSGYTF. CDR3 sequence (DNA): TGTGCCAGCAGTTATAGGGGGCTGAGCGGCTACACCTTC.

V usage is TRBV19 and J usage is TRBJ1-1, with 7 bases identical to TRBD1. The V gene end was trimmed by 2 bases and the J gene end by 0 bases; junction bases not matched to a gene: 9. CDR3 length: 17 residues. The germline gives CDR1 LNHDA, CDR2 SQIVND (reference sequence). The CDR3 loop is CASSIRGIGTVNTEAFF. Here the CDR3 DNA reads TGTGCCAGTAGTATAAGAGGGATCGGGACAGTGAACACTGAAGCTTTCTTT. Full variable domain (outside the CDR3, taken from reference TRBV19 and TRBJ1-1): DGGITQSPKYLFRKEGQNVTLSCEQNLNHDAMYWYRQDPGQGLRLIYYSQIVNDFQKGDIAEGYSVSREKKESFPLTVTSAQKNPTAFYLCASSIRGIGTVNTEAFFGQGTRLTVV.

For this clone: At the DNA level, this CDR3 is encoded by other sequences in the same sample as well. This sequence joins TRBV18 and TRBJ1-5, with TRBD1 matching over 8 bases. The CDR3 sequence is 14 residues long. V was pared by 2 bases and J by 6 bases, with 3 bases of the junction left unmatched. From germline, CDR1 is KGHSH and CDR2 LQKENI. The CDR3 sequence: CASSPDRGPQPQHF. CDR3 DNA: TGTGCCAGCTCACCAGACAGGGGCCCTCAGCCCCAGCATTTT.

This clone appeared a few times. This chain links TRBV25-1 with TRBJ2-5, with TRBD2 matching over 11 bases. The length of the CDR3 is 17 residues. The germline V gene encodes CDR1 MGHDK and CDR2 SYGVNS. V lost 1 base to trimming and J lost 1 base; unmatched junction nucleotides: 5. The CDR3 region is CASSEWPTSGIQETQYF. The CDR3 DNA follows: TGTGCCAGCAGTGAATGGCCGACTAGCGGGATCCAAGAGACCCAGTACTTC.

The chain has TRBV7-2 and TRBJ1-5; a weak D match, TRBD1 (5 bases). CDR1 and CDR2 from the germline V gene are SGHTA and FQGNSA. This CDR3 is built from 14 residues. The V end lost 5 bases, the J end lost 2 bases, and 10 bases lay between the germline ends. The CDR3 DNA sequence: TGTGCCAGCAGCACGGGGGGGGGCAATCAGCCCCAGCATTTT. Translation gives CASSTGGGNQPQHF.

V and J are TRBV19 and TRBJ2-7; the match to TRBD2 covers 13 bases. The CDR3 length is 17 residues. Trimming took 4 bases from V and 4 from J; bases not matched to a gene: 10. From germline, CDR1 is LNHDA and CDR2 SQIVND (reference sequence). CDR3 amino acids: CASSRGTSGARNYEQYF. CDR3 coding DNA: TGTGCCAGTAGTAGGGGGACTAGCGGGGCCCGAAATTACGAGCAGTACTTC.

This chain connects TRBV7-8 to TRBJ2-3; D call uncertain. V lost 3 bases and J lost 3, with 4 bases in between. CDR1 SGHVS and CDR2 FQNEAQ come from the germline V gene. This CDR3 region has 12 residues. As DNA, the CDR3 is TGTGCCAGCAGCTTTCCAACAGATACGCAGTATTTT. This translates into CASSFPTDTQYF.

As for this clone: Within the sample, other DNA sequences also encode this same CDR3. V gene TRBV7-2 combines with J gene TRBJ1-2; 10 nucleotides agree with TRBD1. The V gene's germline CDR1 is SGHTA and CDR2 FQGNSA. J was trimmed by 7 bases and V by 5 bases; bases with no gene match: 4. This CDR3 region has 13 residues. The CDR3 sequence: CASSPRQGAGYTF. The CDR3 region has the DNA TGTGCCAGCAGCCCTCGACAGGGGGCTGGCTACACCTTC. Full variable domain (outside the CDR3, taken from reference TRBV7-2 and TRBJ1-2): GAGVSQSPSNKVTEKGKDVELRCDPISGHTALYWYRQSLGQGLEFLIYFQGNSAPDKSGLPSDRFSAERTGGSVSTLTIQRTQQEDSAVYLCASSPRQGAGYTFGSGTRLTVV.

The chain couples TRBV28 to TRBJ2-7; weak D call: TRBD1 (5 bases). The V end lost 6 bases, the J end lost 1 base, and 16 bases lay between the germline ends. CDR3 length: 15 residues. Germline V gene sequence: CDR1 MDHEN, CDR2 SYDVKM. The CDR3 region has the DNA TGTGCCAGCAGACCTCAGGGTAGGGGTTCCTACGAGCAGTACTTC. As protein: CASRPQGRGSYEQYF.

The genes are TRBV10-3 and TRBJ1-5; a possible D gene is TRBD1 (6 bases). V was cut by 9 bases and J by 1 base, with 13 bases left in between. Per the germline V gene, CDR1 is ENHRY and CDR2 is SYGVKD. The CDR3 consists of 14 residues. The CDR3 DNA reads TGTGCCATTCCCGGGACAACCAGCAATCAGCCCCAGCATTTT. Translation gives CAIPGTTSNQPQHF.